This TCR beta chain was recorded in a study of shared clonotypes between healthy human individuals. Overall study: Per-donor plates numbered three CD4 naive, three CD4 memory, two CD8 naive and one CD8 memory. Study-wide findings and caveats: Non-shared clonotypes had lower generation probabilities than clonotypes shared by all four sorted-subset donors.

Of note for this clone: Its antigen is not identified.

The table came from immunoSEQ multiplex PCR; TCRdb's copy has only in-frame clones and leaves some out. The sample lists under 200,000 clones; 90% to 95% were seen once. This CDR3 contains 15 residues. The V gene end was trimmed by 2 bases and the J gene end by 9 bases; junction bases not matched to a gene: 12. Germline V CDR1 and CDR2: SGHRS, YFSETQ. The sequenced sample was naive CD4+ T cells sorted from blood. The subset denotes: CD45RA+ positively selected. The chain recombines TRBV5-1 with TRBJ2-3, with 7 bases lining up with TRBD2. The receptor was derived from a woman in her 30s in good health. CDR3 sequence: CASSFRDYQLGTQYF. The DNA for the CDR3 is TGCGCCAGCAGCTTTCGGGACTACCAATTGGGGACGCAGTATTTT. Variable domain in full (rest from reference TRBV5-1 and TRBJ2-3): KAGVTQTPRYLIKTRGQQVTLSCSPISGHRSVSWYQQTPGQGLQFLFEYFSETQRNKGNFPGRFSGRQFSNSRSEMNVSTLELGDSALYLCASSFRDYQLGTQYFGPGTRLTVL.